These T cell receptor beta chains were read from a single sample in a study of molecular identifiers for immune sequencing clone quantification. TCRdb itself ran the PCR reads through MiXCR, one entry per CDR3 protein. The sample records fewer than 45,000 distinct CDR3 sequences, more than 20% being singletons. Material for sequencing was naive CD8+ T cells from blood, with Jurkat cell RNA spiked in. These receptors were obtained from a human donor in good health. Some libraries in this study had Jurkat cell RNA spiked in. Both conserved end residues are part of each CDR3. A D gene is named only where the DNA matches it firmly. Where a row states a size, it is once, few, many or the class of an expanded clone; other rows omit it.

j_call d_call v_call clone_size cdr3_nt cdr3_aa
TRBJ2-3 NA TRBV4-1 many TGCGCCAGCAGCCAAGAGTGGAGGCCTGAAGCGGATACGCAGTATTTT CASSQEWRPEADTQYF
TRBJ2-3 NA TRBV20-1 many TGCAGTGCCACTTCTAGCCCACGGGGAGATACGCAGTATTTT CSATSSPRGDTQYF
TRBJ2-2 TRBD1 TRBV24-1 NA TGTGCCACCAGTGGTAGGACAGGGGTTCGAGACACCGGGGAGCTGTTTTTT CATSGRTGVRDTGELFF
TRBJ2-3 TRBD1 TRBV27 NA TGTGCCAGCAGTCCCCCGACAGGGGCGCTCACAGATACGCAGTATTTT CASSPPTGALTDTQYF
TRBJ2-7 NA TRBV5-1 NA TGCGCCCGCCGCTTGGTGCGCGGCGCGCAGTACTTC CARRLVRGAQYF
TRBJ2-7 NA TRBV25-1 many TGTGCCAGCAGCCCGACAGGACTGGAGCAGTACTTC CASSPTGLEQYF
TRBJ2-3 NA TRBV21-1 many TGTGCCAGCAGTGGACAGGGGCGCGATACGCAGTATTTT CASSGQGRDTQYF
TRBJ2-7 NA TRBV5-4 many TGTGCCAGCAGCCCTGCCTACGAGCAGTACTTC CASSPAYEQYF
TRBJ2-3 TRBD2 TRBV4-1 many TGCGCCAGCAGCCCTACTAGCGGGTCCACAGATACGCAGTATTTT CASSPTSGSTDTQYF
TRBJ2-1 TRBD2 TRBV20-1 few TGCAGTGCTAGGGGGGGACTAGCGGAGTCCTACAATGAGCAGTTCTTC CSARGGLAESYNEQFF
TRBJ1-5 NA TRBV6-1 many TGTGCCAGCAGTGAATATCGGGTTCAGCCCCAGCATTTT CASSEYRVQPQHF
TRBJ2-3 NA TRBV30 many TGTGCCTGGAGTAGCGGTAGCACAGATACGCAGTATTTT CAWSSGSTDTQYF
TRBJ2-1 TRBD2 TRBV14 few TGTGCCAGCAGCCAAGTCCCACTAGCGGGAGAGATCTTTTACAATGAGCAGTTCTTC CASSQVPLAGEIFYNEQFF
TRBJ2-6 NA TRBV19 many TGTGCCAGTAGTTCCGGTTTCAGGGTCGCCTCTGGGGCCAACGTCCTGACTTTC CASSSGFRVASGANVLTF
TRBJ2-3 TRBD2 TRBV12-3/TRBV12-4 many TGTGCCAGCGGCAGTAGCGGGGCAGATACGCAGTATTTT CASGSSGADTQYF